This T cell receptor (beta chain) emerged from a study of CD8+ T cells in alopecia areata. Extraction of RNA preceded its reverse transcription into cDNA, which served as the sequencing template. Method: immunoSEQ multiplex PCR; TCRdb's copy keeps in-frame clones and lacks some. Seen here are over 85,000 clones, about 40% observed once, and the top ten hold 1% to 1.5%. This CDR3 has 14 residues. Trimming at V came to 5 bases and at J to 5 bases, leaving 9 bases not matched to a gene. In germline, CDR1 is MDHEN, CDR2 SYDVKM. Notes on the study in general: In patients, TCRs were shared less clearly than in mice, and HLA may possibly be involved. Sequence data from scalp samples additionally include resident alphabeta T cells of normal skin.

The sample holds a few counts of this clone. What it recognizes is unknown. The clonotype was recovered from a human donor with alopecia areata. The chain couples TRBV28 to TRBJ2-7; TRBD1 matches 7 bases. Sequenced: CD4+ T cells sorted from blood. The CDR3 sequence is CASSPTGFSHEQYF. In DNA, the CDR3 is TGTGCCAGCAGTCCGACAGGGTTTTCTCACGAGCAGTACTTC. Variable domain in full (rest from reference TRBV28 and TRBJ2-7): DVKVTQSSRYLVKRTGEKVFLECVQDMDHENMFWYRQDPGLGLRLIYFSYDVKMKEKGDIPEGYSVSREKKERFSLILESASTNQTSMYLCASSPTGFSHEQYFGPGTRLTVT.